This entry is about one TCR beta chain. Antigen: not known. Using immunoSEQ multiplex PCR, the repertoire was profiled, and TCRdb retains in-frame clones only, with some absent. The sample lists 75,000 to 100,000 clones, 90% to 95% occurring once. The sample originates from a study of OX40 agonist ivuxolimab in advanced cancers. Study-wide background: Anti-PD-1, anti-PD-L1 or anti-CTLA-4 therapy given earlier was allowed, and roughly 38% had some. Partial responses occurred in three patients (one hepatocellular carcinoma, two cutaneous melanoma).

Study findings and constraints: Circulating CD4+ and CD8+ T cells showed clonal expansion by week 6 at 0.1 to 3.0 mg/kg.

This CDR3 spans 13 amino acids. V was shortened by 4 bases and J by 5 bases, with 12 bases between the two germline ends. The germline V gene has CDR1 SGHDT and CDR2 YYEEEE. Patients were excluded for autoimmune disease history or systemic immunosuppression. This receptor was identified in an adult with an advanced solid tumor such as melanoma, head and neck, liver or kidney cancer. The rearrangement uses TRBV5-6 and TRBJ1-1; no definite D call. This material consisted of CD4+ or CD8+ T cells sorted from blood, taken in a trial of the OX40 agonist ivuxolimab. CDR3 residues: CASSPRVGTEAFF. CDR3 sequence (DNA): TGTGCCAGCAGCCCCCGGGTGGGTACTGAAGCTTTCTTT.